The clone carrying this TCR beta chain occurred a few times. Its antigen is not identified. This sample is drawn from a study of T-cell memory formation after mild COVID-19. UMIs and sample barcodes were carried by the TCR alpha and TCR beta cDNA libraries that 5'RACE produced using constant-segment primers. TCRdb re-called the 5' RACE reads with MiXCR, one entry per CDR3 protein. Seen here are about 310,000 distinct CDR3 sequences, about 15% observed once, and the top ten hold more than 20%. Study observations and caveats: Prior to infection, memory already included some responding clones, suggesting cross-reactive memory joined. The authors did not confirm SARS-CoV-2 specificity of second-wave clones peaking day 37. A balance of CD4 and CD8 characterized clones contracting day 15 to 85, whereas later expanders leaned CD4+.

Germline CDR1 MDHEN, CDR2 SYDVKM. This CDR3 is built from 16 residues. V trimming: 6 bases; J trimming: 7 bases; junction bases outside the gene matches: 14. This chain connects TRBV28 to TRBJ1-2; 10 bases align to TRBD1. This TCR was recovered from a man between 18 and 29 years old who had mild COVID-19 (a few samples of this study predate the infection). Cell type and time point are not known. Sequenced: PBMCs or a T cell subset sorted from them (not recorded which). CDR3 residues: CASSPAMRQGARGYTF. CDR3 DNA: TGTGCCAGCAGCCCCGCAATGAGACAGGGGGCCCGTGGCTACACCTTC.